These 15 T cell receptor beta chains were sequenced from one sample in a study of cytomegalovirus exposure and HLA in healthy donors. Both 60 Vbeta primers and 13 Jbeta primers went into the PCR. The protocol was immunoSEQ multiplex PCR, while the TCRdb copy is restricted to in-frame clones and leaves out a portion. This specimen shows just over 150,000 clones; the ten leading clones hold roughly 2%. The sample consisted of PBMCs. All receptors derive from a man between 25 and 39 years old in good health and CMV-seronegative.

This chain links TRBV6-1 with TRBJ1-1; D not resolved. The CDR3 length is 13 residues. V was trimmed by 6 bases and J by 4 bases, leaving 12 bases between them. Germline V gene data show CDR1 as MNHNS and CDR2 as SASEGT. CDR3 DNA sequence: TGTGCCAGCAGGCGGGTGCGAGGCACTGAAGCTTTCTTT. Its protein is CASRRVRGTEAFF.

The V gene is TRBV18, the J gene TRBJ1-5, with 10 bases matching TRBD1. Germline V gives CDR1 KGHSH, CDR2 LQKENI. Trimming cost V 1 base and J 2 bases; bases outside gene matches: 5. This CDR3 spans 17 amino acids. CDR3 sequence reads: CASSPRQGAEGNQPQHF. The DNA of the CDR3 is TGTGCCAGCTCACCACGACAGGGGGCGGAGGGCAATCAGCCCCAGCATTTT.

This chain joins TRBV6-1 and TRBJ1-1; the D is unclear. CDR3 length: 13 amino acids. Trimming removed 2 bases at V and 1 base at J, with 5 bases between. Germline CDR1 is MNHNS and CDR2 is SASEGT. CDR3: CASSERENTEAFF. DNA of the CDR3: TGTGCCAGCAGTGAACGGGAGAACACTGAAGCTTTCTTT.

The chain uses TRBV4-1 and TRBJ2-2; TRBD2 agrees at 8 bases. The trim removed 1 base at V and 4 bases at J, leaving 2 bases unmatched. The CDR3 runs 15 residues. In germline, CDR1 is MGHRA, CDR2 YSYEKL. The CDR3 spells CASSQGAGVTGELFF. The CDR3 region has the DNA TGCGCCAGCAGCCAAGGAGCGGGAGTCACCGGGGAGCTGTTTTTT.

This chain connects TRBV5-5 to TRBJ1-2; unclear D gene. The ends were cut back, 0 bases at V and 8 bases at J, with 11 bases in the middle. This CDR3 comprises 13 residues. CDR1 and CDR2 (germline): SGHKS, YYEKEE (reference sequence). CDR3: CASSLEFPRGYTF. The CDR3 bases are TGTGCCAGCAGCTTGGAGTTCCCTCGGGGCTACACCTTC.

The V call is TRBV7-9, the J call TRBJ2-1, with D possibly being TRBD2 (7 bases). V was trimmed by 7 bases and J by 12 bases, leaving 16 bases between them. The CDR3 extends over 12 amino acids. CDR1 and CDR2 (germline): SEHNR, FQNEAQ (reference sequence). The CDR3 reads CASNNWGGGQFF. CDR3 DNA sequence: TGTGCCAGCAACAATTGGGGGGGCGGGCAGTTCTTC. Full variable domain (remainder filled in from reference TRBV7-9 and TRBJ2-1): DTGVSQNPRHKITKRGQNVTFRCDPISEHNRLYWYRQTLGQGPEFLTYFQNEAQLEKSRLLSDRFSAERPKGSFSTLEIQRTEQGDSAMYLCASNNWGGGQFFGPGTRLTVL.

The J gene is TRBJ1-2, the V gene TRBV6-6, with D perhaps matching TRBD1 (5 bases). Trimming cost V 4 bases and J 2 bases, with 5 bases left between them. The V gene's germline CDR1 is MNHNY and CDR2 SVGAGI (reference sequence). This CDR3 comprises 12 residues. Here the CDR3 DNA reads TGTGCCAGCAGTTCAGGGAACTATGGCTACACCTTC. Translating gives CASSSGNYGYTF.

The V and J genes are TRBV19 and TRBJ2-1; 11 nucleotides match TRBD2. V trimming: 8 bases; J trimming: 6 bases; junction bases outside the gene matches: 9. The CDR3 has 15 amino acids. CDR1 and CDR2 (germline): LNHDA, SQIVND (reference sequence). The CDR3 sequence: CASRWTSGPGNEQFF. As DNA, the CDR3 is TGTGCCAGTCGCTGGACTAGCGGGCCGGGCAATGAGCAGTTCTTC.

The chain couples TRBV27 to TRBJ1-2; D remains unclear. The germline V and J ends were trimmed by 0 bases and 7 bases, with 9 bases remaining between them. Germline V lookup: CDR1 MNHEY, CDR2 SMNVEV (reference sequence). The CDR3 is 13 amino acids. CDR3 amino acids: CASSLSEGSGYTF. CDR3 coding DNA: TGTGCCAGCAGTTTATCGGAGGGATCTGGCTACACCTTC.

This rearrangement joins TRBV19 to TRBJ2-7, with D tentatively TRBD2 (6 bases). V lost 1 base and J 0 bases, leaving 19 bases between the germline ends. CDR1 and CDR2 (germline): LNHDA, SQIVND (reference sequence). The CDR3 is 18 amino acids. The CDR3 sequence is CASSIAVAGRLSSYEQYF. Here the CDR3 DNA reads TGTGCCAGTAGTATAGCGGTGGCGGGACGCCTGAGCTCCTACGAGCAGTACTTC.

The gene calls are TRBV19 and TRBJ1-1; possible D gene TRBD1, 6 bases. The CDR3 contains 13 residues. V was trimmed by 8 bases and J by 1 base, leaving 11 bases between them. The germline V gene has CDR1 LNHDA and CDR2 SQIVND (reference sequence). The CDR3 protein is CASRGGRNTEAFF. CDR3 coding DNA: TGTGCCAGTCGGGGGGGGCGGAACACTGAAGCTTTCTTT.

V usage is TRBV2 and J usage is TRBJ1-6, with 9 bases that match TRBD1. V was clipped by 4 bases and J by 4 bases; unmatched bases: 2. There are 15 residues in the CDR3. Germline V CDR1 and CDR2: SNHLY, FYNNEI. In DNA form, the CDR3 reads TGTGCCAGCAGTGTAGACAGGGGGTATAATTCACCCCTCCACTTT. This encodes CASSVDRGYNSPLHF.

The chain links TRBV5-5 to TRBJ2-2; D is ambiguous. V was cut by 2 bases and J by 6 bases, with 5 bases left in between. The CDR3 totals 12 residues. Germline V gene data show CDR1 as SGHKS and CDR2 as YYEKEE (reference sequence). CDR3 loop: CASSFSAGELFF. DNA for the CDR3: TGTGCCAGCAGCTTCTCGGCCGGGGAGCTGTTTTTT.

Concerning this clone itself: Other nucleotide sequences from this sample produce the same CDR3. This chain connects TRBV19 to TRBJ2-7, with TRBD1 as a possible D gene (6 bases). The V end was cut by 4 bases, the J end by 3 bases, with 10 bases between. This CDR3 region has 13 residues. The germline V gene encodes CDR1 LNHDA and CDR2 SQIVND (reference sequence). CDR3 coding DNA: TGTGCCAGTAGTACTCGGGACAACTACGAGCAGTACTTC. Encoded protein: CASSTRDNYEQYF.

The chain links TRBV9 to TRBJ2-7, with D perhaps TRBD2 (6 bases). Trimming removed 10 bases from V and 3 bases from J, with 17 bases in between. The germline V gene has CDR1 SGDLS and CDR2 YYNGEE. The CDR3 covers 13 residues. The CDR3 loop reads CASAEGLNYEQYF. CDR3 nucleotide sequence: TGTGCCTCGGCCGAGGGACTTAACTACGAGCAGTACTTC.